A single sample is the source of the 20 T cell receptor beta chains below, sequenced in a study of Ad26.COV2.S vaccination and SARS-CoV-2 variants. Profiled with immunoSEQ multiplex PCR; TCRdb holds only in-frame clones, not every one. The top ten hold approximately 5.8% of the sample, which has around 300,000 clones, under 90% seen once. Documented treatment: roughly 18 received Ad26.COV2.S at low or high dose, single or two shots; several received placebo; per-sample allocation not given. The study sampled participants on day 63 after the first vaccine or placebo injection. This sample comprised peripheral blood, obtained in a trial of Ad26.COV2.S vaccine versus placebo. The receptors shown here come from a person aged 18-60 years who received the Ad26.COV2.S COVID-19 vaccine or a placebo.

The V and J genes are TRBV19 and TRBJ2-3, with TRBD2 identical over 7 bases. After removal of 5 bases from V and 0 bases from J, the junction contained 2 bases not matched to a gene. CDR3 length: 14 amino acids. CDR1 and CDR2 (germline): LNHDA, SQIVND (reference sequence). The CDR3, as DNA: TGTGCCAGTAGTGTTAGCGGGAGCACAGATACGCAGTATTTT. Protein sequence: CASSVSGSTDTQYF.

V is TRBV15 and J is TRBJ2-1; possibly TRBD1 for D (6 bases). Trimming took 5 bases from V and 2 from J, leaving 13 bases between them. Germline loops: CDR1 LNHNV, CDR2 YYDKDF (reference sequence). This CDR3 spans 15 amino acids. DNA of the CDR3: TGTGCCACCAGCCCACGACAGGTTACCTACAATGAGCAGTTCTTC. Encoded protein: CATSPRQVTYNEQFF. Complete variable domain (other parts from reference TRBV15 and TRBJ2-1): DAMVIQNPRYQVTQFGKPVTLSCSQTLNHNVMYWYQQKSSQAPKLLFHYYDKDFNNEADTPDNFQSRRPNTSFCFLDIRSPGLGDTAMYLCATSPRQVTYNEQFFGPGTRLTVL.

The chain links TRBV5-8 to TRBJ2-1, with D unresolved. Germline CDR1 and CDR2: SGHTS and YDEGEE. The CDR3 is made up of 15 amino acids. Trimming cost V 4 bases and J 2 bases, with 13 bases left between them. The CDR3 region has the DNA TGTGCCAGCAGCCCCCTTACCCCAACCTACAATGAGCAGTTCTTC. It yields the protein CASSPLTPTYNEQFF.

The chain uses TRBV10-2 and TRBJ2-4; 8 bases line up with TRBD1. Per the germline V gene, CDR1 is WSHSY and CDR2 is SAAADI. V was pared by 8 bases and J by 4 bases, with 13 bases of the junction left unmatched. The CDR3 totals 16 residues. Here the CDR3 DNA reads TGCGCCAGCTTCCCAGGGACAGGAGTATTGAAAAACATTCAGTACTTC. Its protein product is CASFPGTGVLKNIQYF.

CDR3 bases: TGTGCCAGCTCACCCTCGAGGGATGAAAAACTGTTTTTT. Its protein product is CASSPSRDEKLFF. The gene calls are TRBV18 and TRBJ1-4; D remains ambiguous. This CDR3 has 13 amino acids. V lost 3 bases and J 6 bases, leaving 8 bases between the germline ends. From germline, CDR1 is KGHSH and CDR2 LQKENI.

The chain joins TRBV2 to TRBJ2-4, with D hard to call. Germline loops: CDR1 SNHLY, CDR2 FYNNEI. Trimming shortened V by 6 bases and J by 0 bases, and 15 bases separated the two germline ends. The CDR3 length is 16 residues. CDR3 protein: CASRGRTARAKNIQYF. The CDR3 DNA reads as TGTGCCAGCAGAGGCAGGACCGCGCGAGCCAAAAACATTCAGTACTTC.

J is TRBJ2-5 and V is TRBV6-2 or TRBV6-3; 7 bases are shared with TRBD2. Germline CDR1 and CDR2: MNHEY and SVGEGT. This CDR3 has 18 amino acids. The junction had 15 bases not matched to a gene; V was cut back by 0 bases and J by 5 bases. This CDR3 is CASSYSIFKGLVRETQYF. The DNA for the CDR3 is TGTGCCAGCAGTTACTCGATTTTTAAAGGACTAGTAAGGGAGACCCAGTACTTC.

The CDR3 nucleotides read TGTGCCAGCTGCGGGTCCGAGCAGTACGTC. This sequence encodes CASCGSEQYV. The chain carries TRBV21-1 and TRBJ2-7; the table's D call, TRBD2, has no DNA check behind it. TRBV21-1 is a known pseudogene. This CDR3 is 10 amino acids long.

This chain connects TRBV12-3 or TRBV12-4 to TRBJ1-2, with 8 positions matching TRBD1. The CDR3 sequence is 12 residues long. Trimming cost V 6 bases and J 8 bases; bases outside gene matches: 5. CDR3 coding DNA: TGTGCCAGCAGCGCAGGGGGCAGGGGCTACACCTTC. As protein: CASSAGGRGYTF.

This chain links TRBV12-3 or TRBV12-4 with TRBJ1-1; D perhaps matches TRBD1 (6 bases). The CDR3 contains 12 residues. Trimming took off 8 bases at V and 6 bases at J, with 13 bases between the two ends. The CDR3 DNA sequence: TGTGCCAGCGCACAATGGGGGCCTGAAGCTTTCTTT. Residues: CASAQWGPEAFF.

V usage is TRBV7-8 and J usage is TRBJ1-5; D is perhaps TRBD1 (5 bases). Trimming removed 5 bases from V and 8 bases from J, with 16 bases in between. CDR3 length: 14 amino acids. Germline V CDR1 and CDR2: SGHVS, FQNEAQ. The CDR3 DNA reads TGTGCCAGCAGCCGAAGCGACAGCAGGGAGCCCCAGCATTTT. This codes for CASSRSDSREPQHF.

The rearrangement joins TRBV12-3 or TRBV12-4 to TRBJ2-3; D remains unclear. V was clipped by 6 bases and J by 4 bases, with 8 bases between them. The CDR3 loop spans 12 amino acids. The CDR3 region is CASSPRADTQYF. The DNA of the CDR3 is TGTGCCAGCAGCCCCAGAGCAGATACGCAGTATTTT.

The rearrangement links TRBV7-7 to TRBJ2-5; 8 bases map to TRBD2. J lost 2 bases, V lost 1 base, and 3 bases had no gene match. Germline V gene lookup returns CDR1 SSHAT and CDR2 FNYEAQ (reference sequence). There are 15 residues in the CDR3. CDR3 nucleotide sequence: TGTGCCAGCAGCTTAGGGAGCGGGGGACAAGAGACCCAGTACTTC. It yields the protein CASSLGSGGQETQYF.

The chain links TRBV6-5 to TRBJ1-3; no clear D. The V gene lost 2 bases and the J gene lost 0 bases, with 11 bases spanning the gap. The CDR3 sequence is 16 residues long. Per the germline V gene, CDR1 is MNHEY and CDR2 is SVGAGI. The CDR3 coding sequence is TGTGCCAGCAGTTACCTCGCCTCGAGCTCTGGAAACACCATATATTTT. It specifies CASSYLASSSGNTIYF.

V and J are TRBV7-8 and TRBJ1-1; D gene unclear. CDR1 SGHVS and CDR2 FQNEAQ come from the germline V gene. The CDR3 sequence is 14 residues long. V dropped 2 bases and J dropped 6 bases, with 13 bases sitting between them. CDR3 coding DNA: TGTGCCAGCAGCTTAATACAGACCACGTCTGAAGCTTTCTTT. This sequence encodes CASSLIQTTSEAFF.

The chain links TRBV19 to TRBJ2-2; D may be TRBD1 (6 bases). The CDR3 has 13 amino acids. V was trimmed by 6 bases and J by 6 bases, leaving 11 bases between them. CDR1 is LNHDA and CDR2 is SQIVND in the germline V gene (reference sequence). Written as DNA, the CDR3 is TGTGCCAGTAGAACCACAGGGTCCGGGGAGCTGTTTTTT. Amino acid sequence: CASRTTGSGELFF.

In this sample, this clone turned up once. The chain has TRBV10-3 and TRBJ1-4, with TRBD1 identical over 8 bases. The length of the CDR3 is 14 residues. Germline loops: CDR1 ENHRY, CDR2 SYGVKD. Germline trimming cut 6 bases from V and 8 bases from J; bases unmatched to any gene: 8. CDR3: CAISPGQEHEKLFF. In DNA, the CDR3 is TGTGCCATCAGCCCGGGACAGGAACACGAAAAACTGTTTTTT.

This clone came up once. CDR3 amino acids: CAITRQGDTEAFF. The CDR3, as DNA: TGTGCCATCACTCGTCAGGGAGACACTGAAGCTTTCTTT. This chain connects TRBV6-1 to TRBJ1-1; a possible D gene is TRBD1 (5 bases). The CDR3 has 13 amino acids. CDR1 is MNHNS, CDR2 SASEGT, per germline. Trimming shortened V by 10 bases and J by 3 bases, and 15 bases separated the two germline ends.

The J gene is TRBJ2-2, the V gene TRBV5-1; tentatively, D is TRBD1 or TRBD2 (5 bases each). This CDR3 comprises 17 residues. V was trimmed by 3 bases and J by 4 bases, leaving 19 bases between them. Germline V CDR1 and CDR2: SGHRS, YFSETQ. The CDR3 region is CASSSTETNLLTGELFF. The CDR3 DNA reads as TGCGCCAGCAGCTCGACAGAGACTAACCTACTCACCGGGGAGCTGTTTTTT.

The chain combines TRBV6-6 with TRBJ1-2, with 7 nucleotides matching TRBD1. The CDR3 has 16 amino acids. The V gene end was trimmed by 7 bases and the J gene end by 0 bases; junction bases not matched to a gene: 11. CDR1 is MNHNY, CDR2 SVGAGI, per germline (reference sequence). CDR3 DNA: TGTGCCAGCAAGCCTGGGACAGCCGTAACTAACTATGGCTACACCTTC. This translates into CASKPGTAVTNYGYTF.